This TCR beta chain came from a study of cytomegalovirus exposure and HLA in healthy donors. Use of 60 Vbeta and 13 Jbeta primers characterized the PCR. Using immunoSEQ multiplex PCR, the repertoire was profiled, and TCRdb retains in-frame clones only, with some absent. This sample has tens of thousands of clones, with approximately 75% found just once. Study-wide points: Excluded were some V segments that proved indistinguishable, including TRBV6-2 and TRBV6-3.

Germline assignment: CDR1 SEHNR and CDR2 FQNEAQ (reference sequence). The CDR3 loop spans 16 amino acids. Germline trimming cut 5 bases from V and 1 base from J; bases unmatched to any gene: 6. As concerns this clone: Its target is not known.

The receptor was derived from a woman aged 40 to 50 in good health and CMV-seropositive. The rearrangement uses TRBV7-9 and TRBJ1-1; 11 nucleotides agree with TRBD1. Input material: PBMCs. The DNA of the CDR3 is TGTGCCAGCAGCCCCGGGACAGGGGGTTCGAACACTGAAGCTTTCTTT. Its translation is CASSPGTGGSNTEAFF.